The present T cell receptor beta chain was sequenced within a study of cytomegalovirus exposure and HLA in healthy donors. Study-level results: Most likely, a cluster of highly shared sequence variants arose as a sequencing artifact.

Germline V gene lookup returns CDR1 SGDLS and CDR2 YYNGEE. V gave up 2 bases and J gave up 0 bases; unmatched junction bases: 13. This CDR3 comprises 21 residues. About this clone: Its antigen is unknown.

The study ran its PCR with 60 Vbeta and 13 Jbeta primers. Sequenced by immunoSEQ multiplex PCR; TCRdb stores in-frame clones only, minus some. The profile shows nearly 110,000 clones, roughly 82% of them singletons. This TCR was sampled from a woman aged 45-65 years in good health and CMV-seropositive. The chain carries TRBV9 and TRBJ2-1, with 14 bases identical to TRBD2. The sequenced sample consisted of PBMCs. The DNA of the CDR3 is TGTGCCAGCAGCGTCTCCCCTTTCCGCGGGACTAGCGGGGGCTCCTACAATGAGCAGTTCTTC. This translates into CASSVSPFRGTSGGSYNEQFF.